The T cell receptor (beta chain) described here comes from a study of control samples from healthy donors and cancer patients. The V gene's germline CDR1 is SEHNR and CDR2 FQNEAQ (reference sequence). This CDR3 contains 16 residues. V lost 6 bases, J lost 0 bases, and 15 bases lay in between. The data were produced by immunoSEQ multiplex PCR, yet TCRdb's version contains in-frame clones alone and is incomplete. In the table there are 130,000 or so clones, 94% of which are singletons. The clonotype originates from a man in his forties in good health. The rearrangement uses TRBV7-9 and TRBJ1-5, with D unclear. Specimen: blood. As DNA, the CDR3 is TGTGCCAGCAGTTTTGGCTCAGAATATAGCAATCAGCCCCAGCATTTT. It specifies CASSFGSEYSNQPQHF.